This record covers a single T cell receptor beta chain. Its antigen is not identified. Using its own MiXCR run on the 5' RACE reads, TCRdb lists one record per CDR3 protein. There are some 350,000 distinct CDR3 sequences in the sample; approximately 15% occur only once, and approximately 1% lies in the top ten. Germline-derived CDR1 and CDR2 are WNHNN and SYGVQD (reference sequence). Trimming removed 7 bases at V and 4 bases at J, with 10 bases between. CDR3 length equals 13 residues. The sample belongs to a study of CD8 T cells in ankylosing spondylitis. Study-level results: Within peripheral blood, clones linked to disease were CD8+ and relatively rare.

The receptor was derived from a male donor with ankylosing spondylitis or in good health (not recorded which). The V gene is TRBV10-1, the J gene TRBJ2-2; no clear D gene. The sequenced sample consisted of blood, either unsorted or a sorted T cell fraction (not recorded which). This chain's CDR3 is CASKKGPTGELFF. In DNA, the CDR3 is TGCGCCAGCAAGAAAGGGCCCACCGGGGAGCTGTTTTTT.